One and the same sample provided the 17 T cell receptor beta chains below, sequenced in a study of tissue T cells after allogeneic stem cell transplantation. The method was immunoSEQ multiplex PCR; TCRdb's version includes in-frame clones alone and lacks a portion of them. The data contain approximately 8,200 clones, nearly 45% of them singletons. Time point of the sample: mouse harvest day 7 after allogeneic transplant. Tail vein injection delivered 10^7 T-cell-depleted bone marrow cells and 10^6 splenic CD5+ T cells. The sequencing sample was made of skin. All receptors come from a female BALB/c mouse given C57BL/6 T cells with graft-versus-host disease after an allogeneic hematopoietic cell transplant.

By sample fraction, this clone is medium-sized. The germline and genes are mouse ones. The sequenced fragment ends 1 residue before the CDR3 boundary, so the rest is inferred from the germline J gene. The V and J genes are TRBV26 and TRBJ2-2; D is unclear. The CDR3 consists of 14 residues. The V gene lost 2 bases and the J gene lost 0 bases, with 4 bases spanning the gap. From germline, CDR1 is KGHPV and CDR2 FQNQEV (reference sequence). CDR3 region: CASSLGANTGQLYF. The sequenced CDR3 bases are TGTGCCAGCAGTCTGGGAGCAAACACCGGGCAGCTCTAC.

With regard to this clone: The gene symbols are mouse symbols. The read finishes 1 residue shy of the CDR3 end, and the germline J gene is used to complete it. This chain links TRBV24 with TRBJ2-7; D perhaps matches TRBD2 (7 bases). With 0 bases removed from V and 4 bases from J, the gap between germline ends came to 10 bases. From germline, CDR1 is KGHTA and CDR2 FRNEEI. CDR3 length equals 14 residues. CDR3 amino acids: CASSLYEGGYEQYF. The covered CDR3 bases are TGTGCCAGCAGTCTGTATGAGGGGGGGTATGAACAGTAC.

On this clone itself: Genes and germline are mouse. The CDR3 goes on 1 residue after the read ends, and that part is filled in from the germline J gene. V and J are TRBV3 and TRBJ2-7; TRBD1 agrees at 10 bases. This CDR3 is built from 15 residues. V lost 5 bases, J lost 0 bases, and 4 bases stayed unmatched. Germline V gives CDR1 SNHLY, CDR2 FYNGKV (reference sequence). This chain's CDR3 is CASSPRQGASYEQYF. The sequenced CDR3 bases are TGTGCCAGCAGCCCCAGACAGGGGGCCTCCTATGAACAGTAC.

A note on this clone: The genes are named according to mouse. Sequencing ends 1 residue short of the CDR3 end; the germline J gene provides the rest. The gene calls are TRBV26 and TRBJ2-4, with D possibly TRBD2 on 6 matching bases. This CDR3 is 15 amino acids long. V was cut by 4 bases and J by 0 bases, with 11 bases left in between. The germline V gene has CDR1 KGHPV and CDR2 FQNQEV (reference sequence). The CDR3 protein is CASSPRWGSQNTLYF. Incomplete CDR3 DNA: TGTGCCAGCAGTCCTCGCTGGGGTAGTCAAAACACCTTGTAC.

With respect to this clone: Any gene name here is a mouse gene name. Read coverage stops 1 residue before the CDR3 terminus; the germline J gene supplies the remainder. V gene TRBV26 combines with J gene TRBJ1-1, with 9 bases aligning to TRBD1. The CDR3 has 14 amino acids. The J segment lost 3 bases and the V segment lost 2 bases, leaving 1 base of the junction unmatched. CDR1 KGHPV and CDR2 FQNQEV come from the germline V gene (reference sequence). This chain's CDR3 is CASSLGTGYTEVFF. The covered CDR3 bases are TGTGCCAGCAGTCTGGGGACAGGGTACACAGAAGTCTTC.

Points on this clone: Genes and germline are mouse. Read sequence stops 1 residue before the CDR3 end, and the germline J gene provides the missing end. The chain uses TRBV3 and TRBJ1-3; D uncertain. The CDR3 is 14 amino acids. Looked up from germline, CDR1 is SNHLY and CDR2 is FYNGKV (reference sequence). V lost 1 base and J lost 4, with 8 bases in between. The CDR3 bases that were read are TGTGCCAGCAGCTTAGAGGGCGGAGGAAATACGCTCTAT. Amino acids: CASSLEGGGNTLY. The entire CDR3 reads CASSLEGGGNTLYF.

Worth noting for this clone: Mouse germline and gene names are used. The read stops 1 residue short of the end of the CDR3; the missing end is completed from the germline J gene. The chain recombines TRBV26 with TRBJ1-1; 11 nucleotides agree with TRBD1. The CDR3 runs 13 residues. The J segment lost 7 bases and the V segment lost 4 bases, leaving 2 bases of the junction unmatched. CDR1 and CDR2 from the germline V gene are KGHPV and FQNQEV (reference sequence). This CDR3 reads CASSRGQGVEVFF. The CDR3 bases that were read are TGTGCCAGCAGTCGGGGACAGGGGGTAGAAGTCTTC.

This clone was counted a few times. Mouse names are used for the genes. The CDR3 region is CASSLDGGASAETLYF. The sequenced part of the CDR3 DNA is TGTGCCAGCAGCTTAGATGGGGGGGCTAGTGCAGAAACGCTGTAT. V gene TRBV3 combines with J gene TRBJ2-3; 9 bases are shared with TRBD2. The sequence runs out 1 residue before the end of the CDR3; the remainder is reconstructed from the germline J gene. V lost 1 base to trimming and J lost 0 bases; unmatched junction nucleotides: 2. This CDR3 spans 16 amino acids. The germline V gene has CDR1 SNHLY and CDR2 FYNGKV (reference sequence).

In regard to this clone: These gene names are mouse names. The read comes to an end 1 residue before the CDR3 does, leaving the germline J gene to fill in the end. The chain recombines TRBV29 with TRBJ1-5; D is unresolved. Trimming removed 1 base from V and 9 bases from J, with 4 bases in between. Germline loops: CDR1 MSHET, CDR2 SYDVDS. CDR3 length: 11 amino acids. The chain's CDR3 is CASSLYWAPLF. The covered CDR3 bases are TGTGCTAGCAGTTTATATTGGGCTCCGCTT.

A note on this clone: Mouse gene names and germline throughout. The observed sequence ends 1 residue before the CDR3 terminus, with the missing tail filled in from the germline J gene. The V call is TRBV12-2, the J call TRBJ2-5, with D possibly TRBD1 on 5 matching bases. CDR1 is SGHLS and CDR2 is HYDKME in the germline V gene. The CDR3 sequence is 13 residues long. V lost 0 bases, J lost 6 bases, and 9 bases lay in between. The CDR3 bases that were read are TGTGCCAGCTCTCTCCAGGGAGAGGACACCCAGTAC. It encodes CASSLQGEDTQY. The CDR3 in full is CASSLQGEDTQYF.

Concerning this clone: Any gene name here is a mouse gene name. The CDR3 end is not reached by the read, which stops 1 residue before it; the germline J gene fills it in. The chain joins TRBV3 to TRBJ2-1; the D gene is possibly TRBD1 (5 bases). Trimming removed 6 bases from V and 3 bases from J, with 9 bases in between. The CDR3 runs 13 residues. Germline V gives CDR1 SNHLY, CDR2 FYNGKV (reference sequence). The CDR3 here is CASSRQLYAEQFF. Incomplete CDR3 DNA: TGTGCCAGCAGTCGACAGCTCTATGCTGAGCAGTTC.

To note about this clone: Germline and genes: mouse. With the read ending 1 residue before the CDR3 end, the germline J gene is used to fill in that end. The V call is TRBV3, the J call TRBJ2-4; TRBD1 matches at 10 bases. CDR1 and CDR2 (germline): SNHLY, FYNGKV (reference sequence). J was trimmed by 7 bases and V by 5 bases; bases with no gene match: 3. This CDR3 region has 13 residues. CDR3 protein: CASSTGTGDTLYF. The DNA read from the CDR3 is TGTGCCAGCAGCACCGGGACAGGGGACACCTTGTAC.

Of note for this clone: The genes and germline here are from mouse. The CDR3 protein is CASRWGPSQNTLYF. The CDR3 bases that were read are TGTGCCAGCAGGTGGGGGCCCAGTCAAAACACCTTGTAC. The V gene is TRBV3, the J gene TRBJ2-4, with D possibly being TRBD1 or TRBD2 (6 bases each). The read halts 1 residue ahead of the CDR3 end, with the missing end drawn from the germline J gene. V lost 6 bases and J 0 bases, leaving 10 bases between the germline ends. The V gene's germline CDR1 is SNHLY and CDR2 FYNGKV (reference sequence). The CDR3 runs to 14 residues.

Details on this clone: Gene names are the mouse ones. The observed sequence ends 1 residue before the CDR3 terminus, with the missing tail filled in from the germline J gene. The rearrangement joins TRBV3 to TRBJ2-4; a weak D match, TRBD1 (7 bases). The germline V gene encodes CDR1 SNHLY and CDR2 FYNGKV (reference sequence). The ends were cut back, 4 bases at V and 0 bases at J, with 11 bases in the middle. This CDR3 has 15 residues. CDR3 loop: CASSSLGGSQNTLYF. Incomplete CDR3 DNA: TGTGCCAGCAGCTCATTAGGGGGCAGTCAAAACACCTTGTAC.

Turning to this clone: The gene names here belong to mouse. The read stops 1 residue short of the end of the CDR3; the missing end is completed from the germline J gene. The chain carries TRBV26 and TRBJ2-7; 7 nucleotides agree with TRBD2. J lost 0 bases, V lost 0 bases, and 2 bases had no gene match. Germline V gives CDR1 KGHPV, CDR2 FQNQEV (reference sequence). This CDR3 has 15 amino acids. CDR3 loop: CASSLSGGSSYEQYF. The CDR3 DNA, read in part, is TGTGCCAGCAGTCTGTCGGGGGGGAGCTCCTATGAACAGTAC.

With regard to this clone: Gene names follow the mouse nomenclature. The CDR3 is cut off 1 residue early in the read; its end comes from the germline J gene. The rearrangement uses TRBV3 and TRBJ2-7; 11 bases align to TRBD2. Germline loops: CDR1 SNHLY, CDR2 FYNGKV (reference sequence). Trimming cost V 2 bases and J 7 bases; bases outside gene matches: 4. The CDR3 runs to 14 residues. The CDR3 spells CASSLNWGGGEQYF. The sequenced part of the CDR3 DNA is TGTGCCAGCAGCTTAAACTGGGGGGGCGGAGAACAGTAC.

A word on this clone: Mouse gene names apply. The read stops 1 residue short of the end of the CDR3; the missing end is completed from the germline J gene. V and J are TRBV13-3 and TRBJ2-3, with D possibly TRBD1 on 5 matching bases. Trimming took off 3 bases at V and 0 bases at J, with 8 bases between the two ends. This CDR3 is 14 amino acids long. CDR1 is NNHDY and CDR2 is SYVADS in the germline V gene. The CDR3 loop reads CASSVTVSAETLYF. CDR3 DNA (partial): TGTGCCAGCAGTGTGACAGTTAGTGCAGAAACGCTGTAT.